This TCR beta chain was sequenced in a study of human T cells and chemical hapten exposure. This clonotype was counted many times. Via MiXCR, TCRdb re-called the RACE reads, giving one row per CDR3 protein. The profile shows around 380,000 distinct CDR3 sequences, around 4.8% of them singletons. CDR1 and CDR2 from the germline V gene are SGHAT and FQDESV (reference sequence). The V gene lost 5 bases and the J gene lost 8 bases, with 16 bases spanning the gap. This CDR3 is built from 15 residues. Time point meaning: patch test 1, 2 weeks after DPC sensitization. Treatment reported: therapeutic diphenylcyclopropenone sensitization with weekly scalp DPC.

Specimen: whole blood, collected in connection with sensitization to the hapten diphenylcyclopropenone (DPC). This TCR came from a woman aged 50 to 65 with alopecia areata. Some clones in this sample may be carry-over from other donors' samples. The chain links TRBV11-1 to TRBJ1-6, with D possibly matching TRBD1 (6 bases). The CDR3 sequence: CASSGKQGFDSPLHF. CDR3 nucleotide sequence: TGTGCCAGCAGCGGAAAGCAGGGGTTTGATTCACCCCTCCACTTT. Full variable domain (missing parts from reference TRBV11-1 and TRBJ1-6): EAEVAQSPRYKITEKSQAVAFWCDPISGHATLYWYRQILGQGPELLVQFQDESVVDDSQLPKDRFSAERLKGVDSTLKIQPAELGDSAMYLCASSGKQGFDSPLHFGNGTRLTVT.